This T cell receptor (beta chain) comes out of a study of T cells in narcolepsy (dated by TCRdb to 2016 to 2018). Looking at the study overall: The study enrolled patients with narcolepsy type 1 or type 2 (NT1, NT2) together with healthy control donors. The study sought autoreactive T cells targeting hypocretin neuron self-antigens (hypocretin, TRIB2) in narcolepsy patients, using TCR Vbeta sequencing to track clonotypes in blood and CSF.

As to this clone: No cognate antigen has been identified for it. Base-call qualities are not available, and no considerably larger clone is one nucleotide away.

Compared with germline, V lacks 6 bases and J lacks 2 bases; bases without a gene match: 3. The CDR3 sequence holds 14 residues, the cysteine and phenylalanine included. Only the CDR3 portion is preserved as DNA: 42 bases, with reading frame beginning at the first base. The germline V gene gives CDR1 as MNHNS and CDR2 as SASEGT. The library was made by the immunoSEQ multiplex PCR assay. Not all clones reach the TCRdb copy of this immuneACCESS table, which keeps in-frame sequences only. Checked studies attribute under half of the gap to unresolved V genes and leave the rest unexplained. This sample comprises some 35,000 clones, 81% of them detected only once. The ten biggest clones cover about 2.5% of the sample. Memory CD4+ T cells were sorted ex vivo from peripheral blood of narcolepsy patients and healthy controls for TCR Vbeta sequencing. What the research found in general, with its limitations: Numbers of sequenced blood memory CD4+ clonotypes were comparable, averaging approximately 40,000 in patients and about 33,000 in controls. No sequences matching autoreactive T cell clones were contained in some blood memory CD4+ repertoires from patients and controls. Plots comparing CSF and blood CD4+ T cell clonotypes from the same patient highlighted HCRT-specific and TRIB2-specific autoreactive clonotypes. Autoreactive clonotypes were reported to be detected serially in the blood of the same patients and of different patients, but not in the blood of healthy controls.

This receptor was obtained from a human donor in good health. Sequencing input: memory (CD45RA-) CD4+ T cells from blood. The cell subset or site label corresponds to: memory T cells sorted ex vivo from peripheral blood. The chain is made from TRBV6-1 and TRBJ2-7; 11 nucleotides in the junction match TRBD2. The bases are TGTGCCAGCAGAAATAGCGGGAGGGCCTACGAGCAGTACTTC. Its translation reads: CASRNSGRAYEQYF.